Described below is a single T cell receptor (beta chain) sequence and its context. Its antigen is still unknown. This record belongs to a study of cytomegalovirus exposure and HLA in healthy donors. Study-wide results and caveats: The majority of CMV-associated TCR beta chains were reported as apparently HLA-restricted in a later analysis. Researchers counted about 150 TCR beta chains as cytomegalovirus-associated.

V lost 6 bases and J lost 4; bases outside the gene matches: 8. Germline loops: CDR1 MNHEY, CDR2 SMNVEV (reference sequence). The CDR3 totals 14 residues. The PCR was carried out with 60 Vbeta primers and 13 Jbeta primers. Assay used: immunoSEQ multiplex PCR; TCRdb lists only in-frame clones, some missing. Of 100,000 to 150,000 clones in the sample, 60% to 75% were seen once. The rearrangement joins TRBV27 to TRBJ2-7; 8 bases fit TRBD1. Sequenced sample: PBMCs. The receptor was derived from a woman in her 50s in good health and CMV-seropositive. Here the CDR3 DNA reads TGTGCCAGCAGCGCACCGGGACAGGATTACGAGCAGTACTTC. Its translation: CASSAPGQDYEQYF.